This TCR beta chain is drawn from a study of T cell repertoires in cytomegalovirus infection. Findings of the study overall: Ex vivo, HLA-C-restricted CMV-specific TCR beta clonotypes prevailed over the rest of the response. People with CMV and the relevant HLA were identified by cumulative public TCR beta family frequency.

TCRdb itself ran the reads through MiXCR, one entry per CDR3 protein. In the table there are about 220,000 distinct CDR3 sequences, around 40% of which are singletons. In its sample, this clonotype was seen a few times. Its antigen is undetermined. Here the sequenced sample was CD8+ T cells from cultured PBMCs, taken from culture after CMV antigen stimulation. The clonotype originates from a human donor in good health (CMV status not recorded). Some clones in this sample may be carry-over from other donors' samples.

The CDR3 coding sequence is TGTGCCAGCAGCTTGGGAATTACAGGGAGGAACACTGAAGCTTTCTTT. This encodes CASSLGITGRNTEAFF. This chain joins TRBV7-6 and TRBJ1-1, with D possibly TRBD1 on 6 matching bases. Germline CDR1 is SGHVS and CDR2 is FNYEAQ. The CDR3 runs 16 residues. With 3 bases removed from V and 1 base from J, the gap between germline ends came to 15 bases.